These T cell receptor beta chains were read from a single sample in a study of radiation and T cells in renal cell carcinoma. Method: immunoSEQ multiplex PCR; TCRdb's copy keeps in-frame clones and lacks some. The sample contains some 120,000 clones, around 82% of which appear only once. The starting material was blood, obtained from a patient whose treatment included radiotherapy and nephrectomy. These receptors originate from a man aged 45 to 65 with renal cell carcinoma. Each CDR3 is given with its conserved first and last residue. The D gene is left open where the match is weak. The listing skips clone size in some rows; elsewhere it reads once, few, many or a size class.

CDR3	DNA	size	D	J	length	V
CASSYGGWDQPQHF	TGTGCCAGCAGTTACGGGGGGTGGGATCAGCCCCAGCATTTT	.	.	TRBJ1-5	14	TRBV6-5
CASSLITANYGYTF	TGTGCCAGCAGTTTAATCACAGCTAACTATGGCTACACCTTC	.	.	TRBJ1-2	14	TRBV28
CASSTTVMNTEAFF	TGTGCCAGCAGCACGACCGTCATGAACACTGAAGCTTTCTTT	few	.	TRBJ1-1	14	TRBV13
CASSIRGQAHYGYTF	TGTGCCAGTAGTATTAGAGGACAGGCCCACTATGGCTACACCTTC	.	TRBD1	TRBJ1-2	15	TRBV19
CASSLQTAYGYTF	TGTGCCAGCAGCTTGCAGACGGCCTATGGCTACACCTTC	.	.	TRBJ1-2	13	TRBV7-2
CASSQDPRGIYGYTF	TGCGCCAGCAGCCAAGATCCCAGGGGGATCTATGGCTACACCTTC	.	TRBD1	TRBJ1-2	15	TRBV4-1
CASSWAYEQYF	TGTGCCAGCAGTTGGGCCTACGAGCAGTACTTC	.	.	TRBJ2-7	11	TRBV2
CAWSQGNTEAFF	TGTGCCTGGAGTCAGGGGAACACTGAAGCTTTCTTT	few	.	TRBJ1-1	12	TRBV30
CASSFNGGRETQYF	TGTGCCAGCAGCTTTAACGGGGGGCGAGAGACCCAGTACTTC	.	.	TRBJ2-5	14	TRBV7-9
CASSEMGDRNYEQYF	TGCGCCAGCAGTGAGATGGGGGACAGGAACTACGAGCAGTACTTC	.	TRBD1	TRBJ2-7	15	TRBV10-1
CASHNGGLTNEKLFF	TGCGCCAGCCACAACGGGGGGCTTACTAATGAAAAACTGTTTTTT	.	.	TRBJ1-4	15	TRBV5-1
CSVGGGVSEKLFF	TGCAGCGTGGGGGGGGGAGTATCTGAAAAACTGTTTTTT	.	.	TRBJ1-4	13	TRBV29-1
CASSLSPTGVVNTEAFF	TGTGCCAGCAGTTTATCCCCCACAGGGGTAGTGAACACTGAAGCTTTCTTT	.	TRBD1	TRBJ1-1	17	TRBV27
CASSLAISGGTDTQYF	TGCGCCAGCAGCTTGGCCATCAGCGGTGGCACAGATACGCAGTATTTT	.	.	TRBJ2-3	16	TRBV5-1
CASRPTGAYGYTF	TGTGCCAGCAGGCCGACAGGGGCCTATGGCTACACCTTC	.	TRBD1	TRBJ1-2	13	TRBV6-5
CAIRTRQGAAYEQYF	TGTGCCATCAGGACCCGACAGGGAGCGGCCTACGAGCAGTACTTC	few	TRBD1	TRBJ2-7	15	TRBV10-3
CATGRGDEKLFF	TGTGCCACCGGGAGGGGGGATGAAAAACTGTTTTTT	.	.	TRBJ1-4	12	TRBV19
CASSLTGLDYGYTF	TGTGCCAGCAGCTTAACGGGTCTGGACTATGGCTACACCTTC	.	.	TRBJ1-2	14	TRBV7-2
CASSLGGSGTGLTDTQYF	TGCGCCAGCAGCTTGGGAGGCTCCGGGACAGGGTTGACAGATACGCAGTATTTT	.	TRBD1	TRBJ2-3	18	TRBV5-1
CASSVGLAGEETQYF	TGTGCCAGCAGCGTAGGGCTAGCGGGGGAAGAGACCCAGTACTTC	.	TRBD2	TRBJ2-5	15	TRBV9
CASSLAGLAGGSSYEQYF	TGCGCCAGCAGCTTGGCAGGGCTAGCGGGGGGGAGCTCCTACGAGCAGTACTTC	.	TRBD2	TRBJ2-7	18	TRBV5-1
CASSMWTGGKPQFF	TGTGCCAGCAGTATGTGGACAGGGGGGAAACCGCAGTTCTTC	.	TRBD1	TRBJ2-1	14	TRBV7-9
CASRTGAYEQYF	TGTGCCAGCAGGACAGGGGCGTACGAGCAGTACTTC	few	TRBD1	TRBJ2-7	12	TRBV27
CASSSPPNEKLFF	TGTGCCAGCAGCTCTCCTCCCAATGAAAAACTGTTTTTT	.	.	TRBJ1-4	13	TRBV7-2
CASREGQSEAFF	TGTGCCAGCAGAGAAGGACAGTCAGAAGCTTTCTTT	.	.	TRBJ1-1	12	TRBV27
CASSQADPGQGLADTQYF	TGCGCCAGCAGCCAAGCGGATCCGGGACAGGGGTTGGCAGATACGCAGTATTTT	.	TRBD1	TRBJ2-3	18	TRBV4-1
CASSLGESYEQYF	TGTGCTAGCAGCTTGGGCGAGTCCTACGAGCAGTACTTC	few	.	TRBJ2-7	13	TRBV7-7
CASTTRRGNGANVLTF	TGTGCCAGCACCACCAGGAGGGGGAACGGGGCCAACGTCCTGACTTTC	.	.	TRBJ2-6	16	TRBV28
CASSFSQGQETQYF	TGCGCCAGCAGCTTTTCTCAGGGACAAGAGACCCAGTACTTC	few	.	TRBJ2-5	14	TRBV5-1
CASSPLSRTKNIQYF	TGCGCCAGCAGCCCCTTATCGAGAACCAAAAACATTCAGTACTTC	.	.	TRBJ2-4	15	TRBV5-1
CASSDDRYQPQHF	TGTGCCAGCAGTGACGACAGGTATCAGCCCCAGCATTTT	.	.	TRBJ1-5	13	TRBV6-1
CASSLYSSGRSEQYF	TGTGCCAGCAGTTTATATTCCAGCGGGAGAAGCGAGCAGTACTTC	.	TRBD2	TRBJ2-7	15	TRBV27
CASSQNSDEQFF	TGTGCCAGCAGCCAAAACTCCGATGAGCAGTTCTTC	few	.	TRBJ2-1	12	TRBV14
CASSADRDTDTQYF	TGTGCCAGCAGTGCGGACAGGGACACAGATACGCAGTATTTT	.	TRBD1	TRBJ2-3	14	TRBV6-4
CASSLAPGGIYEQYF	TGTGCCAGCAGCTTAGCACCAGGGGGCATCTACGAGCAGTACTTC	.	TRBD1	TRBJ2-7	15	TRBV5-6
CASSLNQVGANGYTF	TGTGCCAGCAGCCTAAACCAGGTGGGAGCCAATGGCTACACCTTC	.	.	TRBJ1-2	15	TRBV9
CASSERGAGELFF	TGCGCCAGCAGTGAGAGGGGGGCCGGGGAGCTGTTTTTT	.	.	TRBJ2-2	13	TRBV10-2